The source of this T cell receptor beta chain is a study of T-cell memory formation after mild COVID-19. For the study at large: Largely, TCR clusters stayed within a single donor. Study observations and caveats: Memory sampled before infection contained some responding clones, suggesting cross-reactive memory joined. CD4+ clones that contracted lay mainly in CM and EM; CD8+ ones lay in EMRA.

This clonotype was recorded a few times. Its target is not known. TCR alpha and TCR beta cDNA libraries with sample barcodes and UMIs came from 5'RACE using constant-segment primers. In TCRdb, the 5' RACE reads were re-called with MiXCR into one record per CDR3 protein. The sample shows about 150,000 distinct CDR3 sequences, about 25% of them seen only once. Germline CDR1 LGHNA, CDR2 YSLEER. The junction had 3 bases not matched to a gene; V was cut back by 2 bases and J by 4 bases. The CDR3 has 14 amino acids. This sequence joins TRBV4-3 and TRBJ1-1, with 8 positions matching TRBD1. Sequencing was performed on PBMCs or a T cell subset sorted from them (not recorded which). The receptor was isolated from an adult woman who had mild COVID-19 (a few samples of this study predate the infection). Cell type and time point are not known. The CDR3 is CASSQLTGVTEAFF. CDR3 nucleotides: TGCGCCAGCAGCCAACTGACAGGGGTCACTGAAGCTTTCTTT.